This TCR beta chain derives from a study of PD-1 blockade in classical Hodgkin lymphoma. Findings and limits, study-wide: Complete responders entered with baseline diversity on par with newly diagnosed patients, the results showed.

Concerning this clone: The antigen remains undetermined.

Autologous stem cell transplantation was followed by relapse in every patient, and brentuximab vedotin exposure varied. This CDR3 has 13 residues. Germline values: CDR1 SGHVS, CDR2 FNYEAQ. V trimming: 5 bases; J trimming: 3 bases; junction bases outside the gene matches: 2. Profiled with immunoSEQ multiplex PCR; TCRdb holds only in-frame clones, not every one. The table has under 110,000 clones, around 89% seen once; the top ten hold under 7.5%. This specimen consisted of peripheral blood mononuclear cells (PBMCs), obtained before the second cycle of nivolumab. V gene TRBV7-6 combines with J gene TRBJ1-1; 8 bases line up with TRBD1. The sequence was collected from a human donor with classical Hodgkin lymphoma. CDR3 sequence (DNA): TGTGCCAGCAGCATGGACAGGGACACTGAAGCTTTCTTT. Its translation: CASSMDRDTEAFF.